Below are 19 T cell receptor beta chains sequenced from a single sample in a study of response to subunit inactivated influenza vaccine. One entry per CDR3 protein, called by TCRdb with MiXCR from the RT-PCR reads. There are about 540,000 distinct CDR3 sequences in the sample; approximately 24% occur only once, and 2.5% to 3% lies in the top ten. This same sample was also part of a study on T cells expressing NK-cell markers. Per that study: Template switching by 5'RACE with UMIs generated the TCR beta cDNA.

The sample in question was CD4+ T cells sorted from PBMCs, obtained 11 to 12 days after vaccination. The receptors were sampled from a man aged 50 or older who received an inactivated influenza vaccine.

The rearrangement links TRBV10-3 to TRBJ2-7, with a weak D call TRBD1 (5 bases). This CDR3 spans 15 amino acids. Trimming cost V 10 bases and J 2 bases, with 21 bases left between them. The germline V gene encodes CDR1 ENHRY and CDR2 SYGVKD. The DNA of the CDR3 is TGTGCCACCGCGAGCCCAACAGGAGACCCCTACGAGCAGTACTTC. Protein: CATASPTGDPYEQYF.

In this sample, this clonotype turned up a few times. The chain is built from TRBV7-9 and TRBJ2-3; D may correspond to TRBD1 or TRBD2 (6 bases each). Germline loops: CDR1 SEHNR, CDR2 FQNEAQ (reference sequence). Trimming shortened V by 4 bases and J by 0 bases, and 17 bases separated the two germline ends. The CDR3 contains 17 residues. CDR3 loop: CASSYPKGGLSTDTQYF. The CDR3 DNA is TGTGCCAGCAGCTACCCGAAGGGGGGCCTTAGCACAGATACGCAGTATTTT.

Regarding this clonotype: A much larger clone is a single base away; this may be a read error. This chain uses TRBV5-1 with TRBJ1-2, with D uncertain. The CDR3 spans 14 residues. Germline V gene sequence: CDR1 SGHRS, CDR2 YFSETQ. DNA of the CDR3: TGCGCCGGCAGCTTGGATTTTGGCCTTGGAGGCTACACCTTC. Translated: CAGSLDFGLGGYTF.

This chain joins TRBV7-8 and TRBJ1-1; D gene ambiguous. The CDR3 sequence is 15 residues long. The V gene lost 5 bases and the J gene lost 1 base, with 14 bases spanning the gap. CDR1 SGHVS and CDR2 FQNEAQ come from the germline V gene. The DNA of the CDR3 is TGTGCCAGCAGCGACCCGAAGGCAGGGAACACTGAAGCTTTCTTT. It encodes CASSDPKAGNTEAFF.

CDR3 amino acids: CASSYELVNNEQFF. The CDR3 nucleotides are TGTGCCAGCAGTTACGAACTAGTAAACAATGAGCAGTTCTTC. This chain uses TRBV6-2 or TRBV6-3 with TRBJ2-1, with D perhaps TRBD2 (5 bases). Germline lookup yields CDR1 MNHEY and CDR2 SVGEGT. The CDR3 loop spans 14 amino acids. V dropped 2 bases and J dropped 5 bases, with 10 bases sitting between them.

V gene TRBV21-1 combines with J gene TRBJ2-7; whether TRBD2, the table's D call, matches the DNA was not checked. TRBV21-1 is flagged as a pseudogene. The CDR3 runs to 13 residues. DNA of the CDR3: TGTGCCAGCAGCAAAATCTCTAGCGGGAGATGTTACTTC. It specifies CASSKISSGRCYF.

The CDR3 loop is CASSPRQGGNTEAFF. CDR3 bases: TGTGCCAGCTCACCACGCCAGGGAGGAAACACTGAAGCTTTCTTT. The chain carries TRBV18 and TRBJ1-1; possible D gene TRBD1, 5 bases. Looked up from germline, CDR1 is KGHSH and CDR2 is LQKENI. The CDR3 is made up of 15 amino acids. V lost 1 base to trimming and J lost 2 bases, with 11 bases between them. The variable domain in full, completed from reference TRBV18 and TRBJ1-1, reads NAGVMQNPRHLVRRRGQEARLRCSPMKGHSHVYWYRQLPEEGLKFMVYLQKENIIDESGMPKERFSAEFPKEGPSILRIQQVVRGDSAAYFCASSPRQGGNTEAFFGQGTRLTVV.

The chain is built from TRBV7-2 and TRBJ2-1; 9 positions match TRBD2. V dropped 7 bases and J dropped 4; count of bases not matched to a gene: 5. The CDR3 totals 14 residues. The V gene's germline CDR1 is SGHTA and CDR2 FQGNSA. The CDR3 sequence: CASKSSGSYNEQFF. The CDR3 DNA reads TGTGCCAGCAAAAGTAGCGGGAGTTACAATGAGCAGTTCTTC.

The chain recombines TRBV6-6 with TRBJ2-7, with no clear D. Looked up from germline, CDR1 is MNHNY and CDR2 is SVGAGI (reference sequence). V was shortened by 4 bases and J by 7 bases, with 11 bases between the two germline ends. This CDR3 spans 12 amino acids. CDR3 sequence: CASSSSRGEQYF. CDR3 in DNA: TGTGCCAGCAGTTCTAGTCGTGGAGAGCAGTACTTC.

This chain connects TRBV10-3 to TRBJ1-5; weak D call: TRBD1 (5 bases). Germline V CDR1 and CDR2: ENHRY, SYGVKD. CDR3 length: 15 residues. Deletions cut 0 bases from V and 2 bases from J, with 8 bases between. This chain's CDR3 is CAISESGVRNQPQHF. CDR3 in DNA: TGTGCCATCAGTGAGTCGGGGGTGCGCAATCAGCCCCAGCATTTT.

In its sample, this clonotype was seen a few times. The chain has TRBV20-1 and TRBJ1-6, with D unclear. The CDR3 runs to 17 residues. Trimming removed 4 bases from V and 0 bases from J, with 16 bases in between. Looked up from germline, CDR1 is DFQATT and CDR2 is SNEGSKA (reference sequence). The CDR3 DNA is TGCAGTGCTATTTACAGCCGTATTACCTCCTATAATTCACCCCTCCACTTT. Protein sequence: CSAIYSRITSYNSPLHF.

The chain joins TRBV5-5 to TRBJ2-7; 9 bases are shared with TRBD1. J gave up 6 bases and V 9 bases, and 7 bases lay outside the gene matches. This CDR3 comprises 12 residues. Germline V CDR1 and CDR2: SGHKS, YYEKEE (reference sequence). The CDR3 DNA is TGTGCCACAGGAGACAGGGGGTTCGAGCAGTACTTC. Protein product: CATGDRGFEQYF.

This clonotype was recorded a few times. The gene calls are TRBV20-1 and TRBJ1-1; D gene ambiguous. The CDR3 length is 13 residues. Trimming pared 2 bases from V and 0 bases from J, leaving 7 bases between. Germline lookup yields CDR1 DFQATT and CDR2 SNEGSKA (reference sequence). The CDR3 coding sequence is TGCAGTGCTAGACGGGCAATGAACACTGAAGCTTTCTTT. Amino acid sequence: CSARRAMNTEAFF.

This chain uses TRBV6-2 or TRBV6-3 with TRBJ1-1; tentatively, D is TRBD1 (5 bases). Germline CDR1 reads MNHEY; CDR2 reads SVGEGT. Trimming left V 8 bases short and J 7 bases short, with 14 bases between. The CDR3 is 12 residues long. CDR3 protein: CASLPGPVEAFF. As DNA, the CDR3 is TGTGCCAGCCTTCCGGGGCCGGTTGAAGCTTTCTTT.

This clonotype was observed once. This sequence joins TRBV20-1 and TRBJ2-2, with D unresolved. There are 14 residues in the CDR3. Germline V gives CDR1 DFQATT, CDR2 SNEGSKA (reference sequence). V gave up 5 bases and J gave up 1 base, with 11 bases separating them. This CDR3 is CSADGIMNTGELFF. DNA of the CDR3: TGCAGTGCTGATGGGATTATGAACACCGGGGAGCTGTTTTTT.

This clonotype was picked up a small number of times. V and J are TRBV7-2 and TRBJ2-1, with D perhaps TRBD1 or TRBD2 (5 bases each). V was trimmed by 1 base and J by 0 bases, leaving 10 bases between them. Germline V gene sequence: CDR1 SGHTA, CDR2 FQGNSA. The CDR3 loop spans 16 amino acids. CDR3 nucleotide sequence: TGTGCCAGCAGCTTAGGGGGACGGAACTCCTACAATGAGCAGTTCTTC. It is translated as CASSLGGRNSYNEQFF.

V and J are TRBV4-3 and TRBJ2-6; D might be TRBD1 (5 bases). CDR3 length equals 14 residues. The germline gives CDR1 LGHNA, CDR2 YSLEER. The ends were cut back, 1 base at V and 4 bases at J, with 5 bases in the middle. Here the CDR3 DNA reads TGCGCCAGCAGCCAAGGGACAGGGGCCAACGTCCTGACTTTC. Translating gives CASSQGTGANVLTF.

This clonotype showed up just a few times. The V gene is TRBV5-1, the J gene TRBJ2-5, with D perhaps being TRBD1 or TRBD2 (5 bases each). The CDR3 is 14 residues long. The V gene's germline CDR1 is SGHRS and CDR2 YFSETQ. V was cut by 4 bases and J by 5 bases, with 15 bases left in between. The CDR3 bases are TGCGCCAGCAGCGAACCGAGGGGCCAGGAGACCCAGTACTTC. Translated, it gives CASSEPRGQETQYF. Drawing the rest from reference TRBV5-1 and TRBJ2-5, the complete variable domain is KAGVTQTPRYLIKTRGQQVTLSCSPISGHRSVSWYQQTPGQGLQFLFEYFSETQRNKGNFPGRFSGRQFSNSRSEMNVSTLELGDSALYLCASSEPRGQETQYFGPGTRLLVL.

The V gene is TRBV2, the J gene TRBJ1-2, with 7 bases fitting TRBD1. Germline assignment: CDR1 SNHLY and CDR2 FYNNEI. With 6 bases clipped from V and 8 bases from J, the junction kept 6 bases outside the gene matches. CDR3 length: 12 residues. The CDR3 DNA sequence: TGTGCCAGCAGCGAAACAGGGGTAGGCTACACCTTC. It is translated as CASSETGVGYTF.